This entry concerns a single T cell receptor (beta chain). This sample stems from a study of cytomegalovirus exposure and HLA in healthy donors. Looked up from germline, CDR1 is SGHTA and CDR2 is FQGNSA. This CDR3 contains 15 residues. PCR used 60 Vbeta primers and 13 Jbeta primers. The assay was immunoSEQ multiplex PCR, and TCRdb's table has in-frame clones only and misses some. The table shows around 200,000 clones, with 62% occurring only once. The sequence derives from a man aged 35 to 55 in good health and CMV-seronegative. Source material: PBMCs. This chain uses TRBV7-2 with TRBJ2-5; TRBD2 matches 9 bases. The DNA end is a closer match to TRBJ2-7, so the J assignment may be wrong. This CDR3 is CASSLVPSGAYEQYF. The CDR3 DNA sequence: TGTGCCAGCAGCTTAGTCCCTAGCGGGGCCTACGAGCAGTACTTC.